This T cell receptor (beta chain) was identified in a study of radiotherapy plus CTLA-4 blockade in lung cancer (dated by TCRdb to about 2018). Describing the broader study: Among enrolled patients, approximately 19% had an objective response and around 33% reached disease control.

About this clone: Its antigen is still unknown. Base qualities are not provided; no much larger clone lies one nucleotide away.

CDR1 and CDR2 were assigned from the germline V gene (reference sequence) as LNHDA and SQIVND. The CDR3 covers 15 residues, taking in both the cysteine and the phenylalanine. This entry keeps only the CDR3 DNA: 45 bases, framed from base 1. V loses 4 bases at its end and J loses 0 bases; junction bases beyond the gene matches: 3. The library relied on the immunoSEQ multiplex PCR assay. TCRdb took over this immuneACCESS table, retaining in-frame rearrangements with V and J assigned. Such tables are incomplete; in checked studies, under half of the missing clones stem from an unresolved V gene, and the remainder is unexplained. The sample table contains approximately 48,000 clones; only one count was recorded for 80% to 90% of them. Approximately 4.8% of the sample goes to the ten largest clones. Study-wide findings and limitations: The strongest predictors of response, as reported, were early dynamic changes in blood T cell clones along with a rise in serum interferon-beta after radiation. After treatment with radiotherapy and ipilimumab, TCR clones that originated in tumors expanded in peripheral blood.

In this study, focal radiation therapy paired with CTLA-4 blockade (ipilimumab) was tested in patients who had chemo-refractory metastatic non-small-cell lung cancer. Sequencing used peripheral blood, obtained from a patient treated with radiotherapy plus ipilimumab. Recombination linked TRBV19 to TRBJ2-3; 8 of the junction bases match TRBD2. This receptor was identified in a human donor with non-small cell lung cancer whose response to radiotherapy plus ipilimumab could not be evaluated. The nucleotide sequence reads TGTGCCAGTAGTAAGGGACTAGTCAGCACAGATACGCAGTATTTT. This encodes CASSKGLVSTDTQYF.